The 27 T cell receptor beta chains listed next were all sequenced from one sample in a study of shared clonotypes between healthy human individuals. Some clones are missing from TCRdb's copy, which holds only in-frame ones; the method was immunoSEQ multiplex PCR. The data contain around 1.9 million clones, 93% of them singletons. Naive CD8 cells comprised CD45RO-negative, CCR7-positively selected cells, excluding terminally differentiated effector memory CD45RA+ cells. Sequenced input: naive CD8+ T cells from PBMCs. The receptors come from a man younger than 30 in good health. Some clones in this sample may be carry-over from other donors' samples.

The rearrangement joins TRBV2 to TRBJ1-2; a possible D gene is TRBD1 (6 bases). The CDR3 sequence is 14 residues long. V lost 6 bases and J lost 5, with 16 bases in between. Germline V gene lookup returns CDR1 SNHLY and CDR2 FYNNEI. Here the CDR3 reads CASSGNRAPYGYTF. The DNA of the CDR3 is TGTGCCAGCAGCGGAAACAGGGCCCCATATGGCTACACCTTC.

This chain connects TRBV9 to TRBJ2-7; D possibly uses TRBD1 or TRBD2 (5 bases each). The CDR3 runs to 15 residues. The V gene lost 4 bases and the J gene lost 3 bases, with 17 bases spanning the gap. Germline V gives CDR1 SGDLS, CDR2 YYNGEE. The CDR3 DNA is TGTGCCAGCAGCCCACGAGGGACGGCGAACTACGAGCAGTACTTC. Translation gives CASSPRGTANYEQYF.

V gene TRBV27 combines with J gene TRBJ1-5; possibly TRBD1 for D (6 bases). The CDR3 spans 15 residues. Germline V lookup: CDR1 MNHEY, CDR2 SMNVEV (reference sequence). V gave up 3 bases and J gave up 3 bases, with 12 bases separating them. This CDR3 is CASSFRTVTNQPQHF. CDR3 sequence (DNA): TGTGCCAGCAGTTTCCGGACAGTCACCAATCAGCCCCAGCATTTT.

The chain joins TRBV4-3 to TRBJ2-1, with D possibly matching TRBD2 (6 bases). Germline V gene data show CDR1 as LGHNA and CDR2 as YSLEER. V was trimmed by 4 bases and J by 0 bases, leaving 13 bases between them. The CDR3 sequence is 16 residues long. In DNA form, the CDR3 reads TGCGCCAGCAGCCCCATAGCGGCCAGCTCCTACAATGAGCAGTTCTTC. Protein product: CASSPIAASSYNEQFF.

CDR3 coding DNA: TGCGCCAGCAGCGGACCGACTAGCGGGATGAACGAGCAGTACTTC. Protein: CASSGPTSGMNEQYF. The V call is TRBV5-1, the J call TRBJ2-7; 11 bases fit TRBD2. This CDR3 has 15 residues. Germline V lookup: CDR1 SGHRS, CDR2 YFSETQ. Trimming at V came to 4 bases and at J to 5 bases, leaving 8 bases not matched to a gene.

This chain links TRBV4-1 with TRBJ2-7; possible D gene TRBD1, 6 bases. Germline V lookup: CDR1 MGHRA, CDR2 YSYEKL. Trimming cost V 1 base and J 2 bases, with 21 bases left between them. The CDR3 has 18 residues. The CDR3 DNA follows: TGCGCCAGCAGCCAAGCCGCTAACAGGGAAGGGCAAACCTACGAGCAGTACTTC. This sequence encodes CASSQAANREGQTYEQYF.

V usage is TRBV9 and J usage is TRBJ2-2, with D possibly matching TRBD2 (6 bases). The germline V and J ends were trimmed by 4 bases and 4 bases, with 17 bases remaining between them. The germline V gene encodes CDR1 SGDLS and CDR2 YYNGEE. The CDR3 is 16 amino acids. The CDR3 reads CASSPSSGVITGELFF. Here the CDR3 DNA reads TGTGCCAGCAGCCCTAGTAGCGGAGTAATCACCGGGGAGCTGTTTTTT.

The chain uses TRBV6-6 and TRBJ2-7, with 7 bases lining up with TRBD2. The CDR3 spans 14 residues. Unmatched junction bases numbered 7, after V lost 5 bases and J lost 3 bases. CDR1 MNHNY and CDR2 SVGAGI come from the germline V gene (reference sequence). The CDR3 DNA is TGTGCCAGCAGTCCCCTAGCGGAGAGCTACGAGCAGTACTTC. Its protein product is CASSPLAESYEQYF.

The V call is TRBV9, the J call TRBJ2-3; TRBD2 might be the D (6 bases). The CDR3 is 16 residues long. Trimming pared 2 bases from V and 2 bases from J, leaving 15 bases between. Germline values: CDR1 SGDLS, CDR2 YYNGEE. The CDR3 coding sequence is TGTGCCAGCAGCGTCGAGGGCGGGGAAGCCACAGATACGCAGTATTTT. It yields the protein CASSVEGGEATDTQYF.

The chain has TRBV4-1 and TRBJ2-5, with a weak D call TRBD1 (6 bases). The end of the DNA is better explained by TRBJ2-7, so the J call may be wrong. The CDR3 is 15 residues long. Germline V gene sequence: CDR1 MGHRA, CDR2 YSYEKL. The CDR3 protein is CASSQRAGQFYEQYF. The DNA for the CDR3 is TGCGCCAGCAGCCAGCGAGCCGGACAGTTCTACGAGCAGTACTTC.

On this clone: Other DNA variants within this sample encode the same CDR3. This sequence joins TRBV27 and TRBJ2-7, with D perhaps TRBD1 (7 bases). Germline-derived CDR1 and CDR2 are MNHEY and SMNVEV (reference sequence). This CDR3 spans 13 amino acids. Trimming pared 4 bases from V and 1 base from J, leaving 8 bases between. For the CDR3, the DNA is TGTGCCAGCAGTTCAGGGGGGTCCTACGAGCAGTACTTC. Translation gives CASSSGGSYEQYF.

The V gene is TRBV7-2, the J gene TRBJ1-5; a weak D match, TRBD1 (6 bases). The CDR3 is made up of 16 amino acids. V shed 5 bases and J shed 0 bases, with 14 bases lying between them. CDR1 and CDR2 (germline): SGHTA, FQGNSA. The DNA of the CDR3 is TGTGCCAGCAGCCGGGTAGGGGGGGGTAGCAATCAGCCCCAGCATTTT. Translating gives CASSRVGGGSNQPQHF.

The chain employs TRBV5-5 and TRBJ2-7; 11 bases agree with TRBD2. This CDR3 spans 19 amino acids. Germline V gene lookup returns CDR1 SGHKS and CDR2 YYEKEE (reference sequence). The trim removed 1 base at V and 0 bases at J, leaving 12 bases unmatched. Written as DNA, the CDR3 is TGTGCCAGCAGCTTGTTGGGCCTAGCGGGAGGCCCGAGCTCCTACGAGCAGTACTTC. Its translation: CASSLLGLAGGPSSYEQYF.

This chain joins TRBV7-8 and TRBJ1-2, with D possibly TRBD1 on 5 matching bases. Trimming took 5 bases from V and 6 from J, leaving 16 bases between them. This CDR3 contains 14 residues. The germline V gene has CDR1 SGHVS and CDR2 FQNEAQ. The CDR3 reads CASSPAAQGHGYTF. For the CDR3, the DNA is TGTGCCAGCAGCCCCGCGGCGCAGGGTCATGGCTACACCTTC.

This clone was found once. The chain employs TRBV4-3 and TRBJ2-3; a possible D gene is TRBD2 (6 bases). The CDR3 consists of 16 residues. CDR1 and CDR2 (germline): LGHNA, YSLEER. Deletions cut 0 bases from V and 0 bases from J, with 10 bases between. The CDR3 sequence is CASSQDWRASTDTQYF. CDR3 DNA sequence: TGCGCCAGCAGCCAAGATTGGAGGGCGAGCACAGATACGCAGTATTTT.

The chain carries TRBV7-2 and TRBJ2-7, with 9 bases matching TRBD2. Germline V gene lookup returns CDR1 SGHTA and CDR2 FQGNSA. J lost 1 base, V lost 1 base, and 5 bases had no gene match. The length of the CDR3 is 16 residues. DNA of the CDR3: TGTGCCAGCAGCTTAGGGGTAGCGGGAGCTTCCTACGAGCAGTACTTC. It encodes CASSLGVAGASYEQYF.

The chain combines TRBV25-1 with TRBJ2-1; 11 positions agree with TRBD2. J lost 8 bases, V lost 7 bases, and 10 bases had no gene match. CDR3 length: 15 residues. CDR1 is MGHDK and CDR2 is SYGVNS in the germline V gene. CDR3: CASTIAGGPLDEQFF. The CDR3 coding sequence is TGTGCCAGCACCATAGCGGGAGGGCCTTTGGATGAGCAGTTCTTC. The entire variable domain, with the rest obtained from reference TRBV25-1 and TRBJ2-1, is as follows: EADIYQTPRYLVIGTGKKITLECSQTMGHDKMYWYQQDPGMELHLIHYSYGVNSTEKGDLSSESTVSRIRTEHFPLTLESARPSHTSQYLCASTIAGGPLDEQFFGPGTRLTVL.

The CDR3 DNA reads as TGTGCCAGCAGCTTAGGAGGGGTGATAGAGCAGTACTTC. This encodes CASSLGGVIEQYF. The chain uses TRBV11-2 and TRBJ2-7; D might be TRBD1 or TRBD2, each matching 5 bases. CDR1 SGHAT and CDR2 FQNNGV come from the germline V gene. CDR3 size: 13 residues. Trimming took 1 base from V and 7 from J, leaving 11 bases between them.

The chain is built from TRBV18 and TRBJ2-7; D not certain. V lost 3 bases and J lost 2, with 11 bases in between. Germline V CDR1 and CDR2: KGHSH, LQKENI. The CDR3 length is 14 residues. CDR3 residues: CASSPPLTTYEQYF. The CDR3 DNA is TGTGCCAGCTCACCCCCCCTCACCACCTACGAGCAGTACTTC.

This clone was counted a single time. The CDR3 DNA sequence: TGCGCCAGCAGCCAAGATCGGCGGTCCCTCGTAGTGGAGCAGTTCTTC. Protein: CASSQDRRSLVVEQFF. This chain uses TRBV4-3 with TRBJ2-1; no clear D gene. V shed 0 bases and J shed 10 bases, with 19 bases lying between them. The V gene's germline CDR1 is LGHNA and CDR2 YSLEER. This CDR3 has 16 amino acids.

This chain connects TRBV7-3 to TRBJ2-1; TRBD2 aligns across 9 bases. The J segment lost 7 bases and the V segment lost 4 bases, leaving 8 bases of the junction unmatched. The germline gives CDR1 SGHTA, CDR2 FQGTGA. CDR3 length: 15 amino acids. CDR3 in DNA: TGTGCCAGCAGCTCCCCCCTGCTAGCGGGGAATGAGCAGTTCTTC. This sequence encodes CASSSPLLAGNEQFF.

The chain links TRBV13 to TRBJ2-5, with 11 bases matching TRBD2. CDR3 length: 17 residues. Trimming removed 2 bases from V and 4 bases from J; junction bases left unmatched: 9. The germline V gene has CDR1 PRHDT and CDR2 FYEKMQ (reference sequence). The CDR3 reads CASSLRVAGGTPETQYF. CDR3 nucleotides: TGTGCCAGCAGCTTAAGGGTAGCGGGAGGGACCCCAGAGACCCAGTACTTC.

A note on this clone: The sample contains more than one DNA sequence encoding this CDR3. The chain joins TRBV27 to TRBJ2-7; a weak D match, TRBD1 (6 bases). Per the germline V gene, CDR1 is MNHEY and CDR2 is SMNVEV (reference sequence). Trimming removed 6 bases at V and 3 bases at J, with 12 bases between. CDR3 length equals 13 residues. The DNA for the CDR3 is TGTGCCAGCAGCCCATCAGGGGTCTACGAGCAGTACTTC. Amino acid sequence: CASSPSGVYEQYF.

The gene calls are TRBV29-1 and TRBJ2-7; D is unresolved. Trimming shortened V by 3 bases and J by 0 bases, and 12 bases separated the two germline ends. CDR1 is SQVTM, CDR2 ANQGSEA, per germline. The CDR3 loop spans 14 amino acids. The CDR3 spells CSVEVGGDSYEQYF. CDR3 bases: TGCAGCGTTGAGGTGGGTGGGGACTCCTACGAGCAGTACTTC.

The chain employs TRBV7-9 and TRBJ2-1, with D perhaps TRBD1 (5 bases). The CDR3 loop spans 12 amino acids. The germline V and J ends were trimmed by 5 bases and 9 bases, with 11 bases remaining between them. CDR1 is SEHNR and CDR2 is FQNEAQ in the germline V gene (reference sequence). CDR3 bases: TGTGCCAGCAGCGGGGCGGTGGGTGAGCAGTTCTTC. Protein product: CASSGAVGEQFF.

This chain connects TRBV27 to TRBJ2-7; no definite D call. The CDR3 totals 14 residues. Germline V gene data show CDR1 as MNHEY and CDR2 as SMNVEV (reference sequence). V lost 10 bases and J lost 0, with 16 bases in between. The CDR3 spells CATQEMADSYEQYF. The CDR3, as DNA: TGTGCCACCCAGGAAATGGCGGACTCCTACGAGCAGTACTTC.

The chain uses TRBV4-1 and TRBJ2-7; D not certain. Germline-derived CDR1 and CDR2 are MGHRA and YSYEKL. The V and J ends lost 1 base and 6 bases respectively, with 7 bases between them. The CDR3 extends over 12 amino acids. The CDR3 loop reads CASSQGGSEQYF. In nucleotides, the CDR3 is TGCGCCAGCAGCCAAGGAGGTTCCGAGCAGTACTTC.